Listed here is a single T cell receptor (beta chain). This entry belongs to a study of technical replicates of blood from a handful of donors. Clones were sequenced by immunoSEQ multiplex PCR, and TCRdb holds only the in-frame ones, with some missing. The sample records tens of thousands of clones, 95% to 98% being singletons. CDR1 is LNHDA, CDR2 SQIVND, per germline (reference sequence). The CDR3 loop spans 13 amino acids. Trimming took off 10 bases at V and 5 bases at J, with 14 bases between the two ends. This chain uses TRBV19 with TRBJ2-2; D might be TRBD1 (6 bases). Material for sequencing was T cells isolated from PBMCs. The origin of this receptor is a human donor in good health. The CDR3 here is CATQYQGTGELFF. CDR3 sequence (DNA): TGTGCCACCCAGTATCAGGGGACCGGGGAGCTGTTTTTT.